This T cell receptor beta chain was identified during a study of T cell repertoires in cytomegalovirus infection. Study as a whole: An indication of both CMV infection and matching HLA type came from public TCR beta signatures.

The sample holds many counts of this clonotype. Its antigen is still unknown. Regarding the study as a whole: Individuals carrying CMV plus the relevant HLA were identified by cumulative frequency of public TCR beta families. The study found HLA-C-restricted CMV-specific TCR beta clonotypes dominating the ex vivo response.

Germline V gene data show CDR1 as MDHEN and CDR2 as SYDVKM. The V segment lost 4 bases and the J segment 7 bases; nucleotides outside the gene matches: 5. The CDR3 loop spans 15 amino acids. In TCRdb, the reads were re-called with MiXCR into one record per CDR3 protein. Here the sample spans approximately 490,000 distinct CDR3 sequences, 11% being singletons. The V call is TRBV28, the J call TRBJ1-4, with TRBD1 identical over 11 bases. The TCR comes from a human donor in good health (CMV status not recorded). Some clones in this sample may be carry-over from other donors' samples. The sequenced sample consisted of PBMCs. CDR3 loop: CASSSHGTGGEKLFF. CDR3 DNA sequence: TGTGCCAGCAGTTCCCACGGGACAGGGGGTGAAAAACTGTTTTTT.